This T cell receptor (beta chain) was captured in a study of T cell responses to AZD1222 COVID-19 vaccine. Some clones are missing from TCRdb's copy, which holds only in-frame ones; the method was immunoSEQ multiplex PCR. This sample has about 62,000 clones; over 85% occur once, and the top ten carry roughly 5%. General observations from the study: In the spike-specific TCR repertoire, nearly half reportedly target unmutated variant regions.

The CDR3 has 15 amino acids. As regards this clone: The antigen remains undetermined.

V is TRBV21-1 and J is TRBJ2-3; the D call of TRBD2 is as the table states it, not checked on the DNA. TRBV21-1 is shown as a pseudogene. This receptor was identified in an adult in good health. The source material was peripheral blood, sampled on day 0 of AZD1222 vaccination. The DNA for the CDR3 is TGTGCCAGCAGCAGTGTCGGGGGGGCAACAGATACGCAGTATTTT. Its translation is CASSSVGGATDTQYF.